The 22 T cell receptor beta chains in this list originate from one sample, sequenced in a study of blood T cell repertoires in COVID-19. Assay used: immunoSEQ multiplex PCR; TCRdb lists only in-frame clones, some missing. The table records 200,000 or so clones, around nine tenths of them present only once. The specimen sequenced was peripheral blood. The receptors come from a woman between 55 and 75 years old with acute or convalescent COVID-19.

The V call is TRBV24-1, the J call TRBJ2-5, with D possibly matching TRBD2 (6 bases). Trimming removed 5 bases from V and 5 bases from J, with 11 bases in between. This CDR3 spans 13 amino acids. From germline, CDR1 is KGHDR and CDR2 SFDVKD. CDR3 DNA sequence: TGTGCCACCAGTGTTGCGGGGCGGGAGACCCAGTACTTC. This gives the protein CATSVAGRETQYF.

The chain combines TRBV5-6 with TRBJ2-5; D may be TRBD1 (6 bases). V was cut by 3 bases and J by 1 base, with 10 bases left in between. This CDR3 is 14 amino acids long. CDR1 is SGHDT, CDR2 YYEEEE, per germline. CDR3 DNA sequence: TGTGCCAGCAGCTATACAGGGAGCCAAGAGACCCAGTACTTC. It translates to CASSYTGSQETQYF. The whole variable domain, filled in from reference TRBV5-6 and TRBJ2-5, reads DAGVTQSPTHLIKTRGQQVTLRCSPKSGHDTVSWYQQALGQGPQFIFQYYEEEERQRGNFPDRFSGHQFPNYSSELNVNALLLGDSALYLCASSYTGSQETQYFGPGTRLLVL.

As DNA, the CDR3 is TGTGCCAGCAGCGTAGTAGGGAGCTGGAACACTGAAGCTTTCTTT. Protein sequence: CASSVVGSWNTEAFF. V and J are TRBV9 and TRBJ1-1; D call uncertain. The CDR3 extends over 15 amino acids. The germline V gene encodes CDR1 SGDLS and CDR2 YYNGEE. Trimming pared 0 bases from V and 1 base from J, leaving 10 bases between.

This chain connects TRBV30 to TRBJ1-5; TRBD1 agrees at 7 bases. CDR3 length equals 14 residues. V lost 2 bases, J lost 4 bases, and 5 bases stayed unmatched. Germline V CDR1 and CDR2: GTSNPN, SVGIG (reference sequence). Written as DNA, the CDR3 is TGTGCCTGGAGTCAAGGGACAGTAAATCAGCCCCAGCATTTT. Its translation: CAWSQGTVNQPQHF.

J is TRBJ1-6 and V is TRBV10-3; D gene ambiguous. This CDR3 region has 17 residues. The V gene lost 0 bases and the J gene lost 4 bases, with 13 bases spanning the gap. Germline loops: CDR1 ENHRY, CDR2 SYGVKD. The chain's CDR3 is CAISESGSRGYNSPLHF. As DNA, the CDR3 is TGTGCCATCAGTGAGTCTGGAAGCAGAGGGTATAATTCACCCCTCCACTTT.

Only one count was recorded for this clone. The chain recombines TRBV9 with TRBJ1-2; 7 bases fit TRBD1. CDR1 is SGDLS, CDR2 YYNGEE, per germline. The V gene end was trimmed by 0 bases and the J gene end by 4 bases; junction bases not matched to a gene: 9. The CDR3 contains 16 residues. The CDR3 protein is CASSVDARGRVYGYTF. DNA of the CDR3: TGTGCCAGCAGCGTAGATGCAAGGGGGCGCGTCTATGGCTACACCTTC. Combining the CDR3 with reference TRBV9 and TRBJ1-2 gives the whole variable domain DSGVTQTPKHLITATGQRVTLRCSPRSGDLSVYWYQQSLDQGLQFLIQYYNGEERAKGNILERFSAQQFPDLHSELNLSSLELGDSALYFCASSVDARGRVYGYTFGSGTRLTVV.

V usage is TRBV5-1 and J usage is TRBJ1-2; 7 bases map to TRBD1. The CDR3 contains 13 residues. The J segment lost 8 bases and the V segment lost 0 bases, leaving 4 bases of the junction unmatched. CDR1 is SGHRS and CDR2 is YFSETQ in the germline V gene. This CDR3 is CASSLGPGGGYTF. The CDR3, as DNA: TGCGCCAGCAGCTTGGGGCCAGGGGGAGGCTACACCTTC.

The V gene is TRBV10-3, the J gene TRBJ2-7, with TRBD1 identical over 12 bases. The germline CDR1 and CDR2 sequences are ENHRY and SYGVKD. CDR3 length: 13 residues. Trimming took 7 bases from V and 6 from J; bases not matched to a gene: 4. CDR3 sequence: CAIKGQGASEQYF. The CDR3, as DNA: TGTGCCATCAAGGGACAGGGGGCGAGCGAGCAGTACTTC.

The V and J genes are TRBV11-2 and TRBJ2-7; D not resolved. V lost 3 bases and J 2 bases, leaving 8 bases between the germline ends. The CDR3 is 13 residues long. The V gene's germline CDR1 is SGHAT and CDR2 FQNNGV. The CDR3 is CASSFVQAYEQYF. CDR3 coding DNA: TGTGCCAGCAGCTTCGTTCAGGCCTACGAGCAGTACTTC.

The CDR3 sequence is CATSPRERDYNEQFF. DNA of the CDR3: TGTGCCACCAGCCCCCGGGAGCGGGATTACAATGAGCAGTTCTTC. This chain connects TRBV15 to TRBJ2-1, with TRBD2 matching over 7 bases. J gave up 4 bases and V 5 bases, and 8 bases lay outside the gene matches. CDR1 is LNHNV, CDR2 YYDKDF, per germline (reference sequence). This CDR3 contains 15 residues.

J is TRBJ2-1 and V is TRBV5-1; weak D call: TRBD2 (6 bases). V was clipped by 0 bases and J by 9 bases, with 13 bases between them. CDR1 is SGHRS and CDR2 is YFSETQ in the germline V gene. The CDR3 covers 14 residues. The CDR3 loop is CASSLAGSGAEQFF. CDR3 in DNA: TGCGCCAGCAGCTTGGCCGGGAGCGGCGCTGAGCAGTTCTTC.

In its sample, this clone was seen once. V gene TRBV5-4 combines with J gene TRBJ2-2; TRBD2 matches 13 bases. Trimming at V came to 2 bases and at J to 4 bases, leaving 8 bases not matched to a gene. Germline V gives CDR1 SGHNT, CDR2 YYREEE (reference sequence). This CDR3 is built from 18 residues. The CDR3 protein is CASSFGVTSGRLTGELFF. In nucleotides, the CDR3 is TGTGCCAGCAGCTTTGGGGTGACTAGCGGGAGGCTCACCGGGGAGCTGTTTTTT.

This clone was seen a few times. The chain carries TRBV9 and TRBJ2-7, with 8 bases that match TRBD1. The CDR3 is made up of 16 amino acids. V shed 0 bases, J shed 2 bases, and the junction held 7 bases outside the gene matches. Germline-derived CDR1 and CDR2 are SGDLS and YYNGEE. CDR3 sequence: CASSVGPGQVTYEQYF. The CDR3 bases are TGTGCCAGCAGCGTAGGTCCGGGACAGGTAACCTACGAGCAGTACTTC. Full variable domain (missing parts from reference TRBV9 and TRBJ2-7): DSGVTQTPKHLITATGQRVTLRCSPRSGDLSVYWYQQSLDQGLQFLIQYYNGEERAKGNILERFSAQQFPDLHSELNLSSLELGDSALYFCASSVGPGQVTYEQYFGPGTRLTVT.

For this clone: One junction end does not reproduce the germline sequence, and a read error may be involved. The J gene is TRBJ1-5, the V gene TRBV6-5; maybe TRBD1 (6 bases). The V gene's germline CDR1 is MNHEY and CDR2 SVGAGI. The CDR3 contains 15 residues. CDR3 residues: CARRQARGRNQPQHF. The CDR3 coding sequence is TGTGCCCGCAGACAGGCCCGCGGACGCAATCAGCCCCAGCATTTT.

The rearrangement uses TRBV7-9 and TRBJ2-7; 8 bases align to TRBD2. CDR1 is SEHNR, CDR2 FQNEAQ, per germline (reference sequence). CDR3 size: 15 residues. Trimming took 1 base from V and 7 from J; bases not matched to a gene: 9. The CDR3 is CASSLVASGSREQYF. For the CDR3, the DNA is TGTGCCAGCAGCTTAGTTGCTAGCGGGTCCCGGGAGCAGTACTTC.

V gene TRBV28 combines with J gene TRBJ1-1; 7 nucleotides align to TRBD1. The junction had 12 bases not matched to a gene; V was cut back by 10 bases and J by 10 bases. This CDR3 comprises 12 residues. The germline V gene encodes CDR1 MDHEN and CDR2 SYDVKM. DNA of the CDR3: TGTGCCATTCGTTCGAGGGGGCGCAGAGCTTTCTTT. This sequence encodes CAIRSRGRRAFF.

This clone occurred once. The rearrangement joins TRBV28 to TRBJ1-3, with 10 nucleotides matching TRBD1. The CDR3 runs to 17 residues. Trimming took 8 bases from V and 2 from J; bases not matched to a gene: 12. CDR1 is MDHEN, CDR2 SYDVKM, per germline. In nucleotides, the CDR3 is TGTGCCAGCCTTTCCCCCGGGACAGGGGTAGCTGGAAACACCATATATTTT. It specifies CASLSPGTGVAGNTIYF.

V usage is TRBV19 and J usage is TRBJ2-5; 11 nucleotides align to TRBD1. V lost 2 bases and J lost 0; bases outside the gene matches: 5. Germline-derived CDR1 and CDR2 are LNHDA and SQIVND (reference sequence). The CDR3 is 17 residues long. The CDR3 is CASSISWDRGYQETQYF. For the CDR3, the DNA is TGTGCCAGTAGTATATCATGGGACAGGGGGTACCAAGAGACCCAGTACTTC.

Here the CDR3 DNA reads TGTGCCAGCAGTCAACAGGTTAATCAGCCCCAGCATTTT. Translation: CASSQQVNQPQHF. The V call is TRBV6-5, the J call TRBJ1-5, with D possibly being TRBD1 (5 bases). Germline values: CDR1 MNHEY, CDR2 SVGAGI. This CDR3 is built from 13 residues. Trimming took 5 bases from V and 4 from J, leaving 9 bases between them.

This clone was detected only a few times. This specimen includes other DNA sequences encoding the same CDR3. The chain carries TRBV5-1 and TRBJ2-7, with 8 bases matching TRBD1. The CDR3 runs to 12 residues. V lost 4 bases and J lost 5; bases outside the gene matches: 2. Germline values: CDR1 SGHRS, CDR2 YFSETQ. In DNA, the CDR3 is TGCGCCAGCAGCCCGGACAGGGACGAGCAGTACTTC. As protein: CASSPDRDEQYF.

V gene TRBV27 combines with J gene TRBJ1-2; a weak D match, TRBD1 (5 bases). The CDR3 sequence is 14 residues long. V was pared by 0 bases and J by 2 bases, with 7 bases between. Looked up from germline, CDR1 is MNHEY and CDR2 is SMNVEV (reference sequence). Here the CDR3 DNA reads TGTGCCAGCAGTTTATCGCGGGGGAACTATGGCTACACCTTC. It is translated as CASSLSRGNYGYTF.

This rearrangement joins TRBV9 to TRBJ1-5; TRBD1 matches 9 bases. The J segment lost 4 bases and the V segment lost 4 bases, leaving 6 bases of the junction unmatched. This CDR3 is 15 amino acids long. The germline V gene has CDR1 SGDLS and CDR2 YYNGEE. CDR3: CASSPGTGRNQPQHF. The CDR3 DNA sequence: TGTGCCAGCAGCCCAGGGACAGGGCGAAATCAGCCCCAGCATTTT.